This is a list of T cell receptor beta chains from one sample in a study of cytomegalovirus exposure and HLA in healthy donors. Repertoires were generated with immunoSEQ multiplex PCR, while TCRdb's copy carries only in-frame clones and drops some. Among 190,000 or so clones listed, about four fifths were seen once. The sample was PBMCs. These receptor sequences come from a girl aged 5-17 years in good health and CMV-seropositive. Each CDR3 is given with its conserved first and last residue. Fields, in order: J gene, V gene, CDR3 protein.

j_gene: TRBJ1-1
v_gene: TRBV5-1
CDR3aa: CASSLYGYSIGVTEAFF

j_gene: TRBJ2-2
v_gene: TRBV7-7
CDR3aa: CASSSGGAGTGELFF

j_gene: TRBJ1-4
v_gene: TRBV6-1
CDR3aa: CASKAGMNEKLFF

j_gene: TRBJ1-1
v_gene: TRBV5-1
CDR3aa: CASSEGQGTGNTEAFF

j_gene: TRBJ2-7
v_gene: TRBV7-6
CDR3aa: CASSLSSGDWDEQYF

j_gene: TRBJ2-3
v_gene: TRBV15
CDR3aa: CATSRVASGGGADTQYF

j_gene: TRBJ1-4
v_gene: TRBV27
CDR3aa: CASSFRERSHEKLFF

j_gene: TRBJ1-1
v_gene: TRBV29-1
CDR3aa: CSVPGGVGTEAFF

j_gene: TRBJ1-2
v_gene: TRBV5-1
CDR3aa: CASSLQGTNYGYTF

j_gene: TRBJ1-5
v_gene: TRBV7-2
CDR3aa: CASSAGRVGNQPQHF

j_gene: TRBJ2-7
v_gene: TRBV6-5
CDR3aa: CASTFTRGSEQYF

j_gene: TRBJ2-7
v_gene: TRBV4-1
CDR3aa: CASSLGTSGNFEQYF

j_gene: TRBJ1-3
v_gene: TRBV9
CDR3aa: CASSVTGDGNTIYF

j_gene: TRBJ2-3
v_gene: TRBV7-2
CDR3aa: CASSFGTSGGYTQYF

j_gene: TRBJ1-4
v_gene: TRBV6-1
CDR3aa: CASSPGMTNEKLFF

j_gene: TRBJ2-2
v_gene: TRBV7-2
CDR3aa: CASSPAGGFFTGELFF

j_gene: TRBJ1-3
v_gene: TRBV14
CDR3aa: CASSLNRVAGNTIYF

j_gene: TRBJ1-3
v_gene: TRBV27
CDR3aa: CASSSHSLSGNTIYF

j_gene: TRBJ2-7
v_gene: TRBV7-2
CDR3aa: CASSPGDGTGFYEQYF

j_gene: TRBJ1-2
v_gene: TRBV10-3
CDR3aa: CAISENQFFQSGILRDYGYTF

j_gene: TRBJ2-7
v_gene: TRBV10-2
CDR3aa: CASSDGTVVYEQYF

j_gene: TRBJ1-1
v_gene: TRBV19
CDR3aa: CASSSTGGGTEAFF

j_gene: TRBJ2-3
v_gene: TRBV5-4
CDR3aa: CASSVDSGPQYF

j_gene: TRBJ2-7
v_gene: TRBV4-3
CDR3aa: CASSQGQAYEQYF

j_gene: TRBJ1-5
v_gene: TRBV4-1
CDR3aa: CASSQVGQGANQPQHF

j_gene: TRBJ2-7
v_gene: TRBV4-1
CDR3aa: CASSELPSGASYEQYF

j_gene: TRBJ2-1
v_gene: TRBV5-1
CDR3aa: CASSFPRDRADNEQFF

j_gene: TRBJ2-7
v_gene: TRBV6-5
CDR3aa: CASSYSGPGGTYEQYF

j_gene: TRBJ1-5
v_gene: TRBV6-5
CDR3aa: CASRRAGKGQPQHF

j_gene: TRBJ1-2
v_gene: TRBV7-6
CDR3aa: CASSPGREYPWGYTF

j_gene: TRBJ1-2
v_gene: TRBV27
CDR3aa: CASSFSRGLYGYTF

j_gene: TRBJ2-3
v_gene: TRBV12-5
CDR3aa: CASGPGSGFPDTQYF

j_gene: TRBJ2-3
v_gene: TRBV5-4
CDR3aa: CASSPRTSGGGDTQYF

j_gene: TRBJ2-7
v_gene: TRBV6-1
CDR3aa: CASSDLTPTPPGNSYEQYF

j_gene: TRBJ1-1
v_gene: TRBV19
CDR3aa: CASSRGQGETEAFF

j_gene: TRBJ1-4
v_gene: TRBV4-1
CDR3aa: CASSQAGRVVEKLFF

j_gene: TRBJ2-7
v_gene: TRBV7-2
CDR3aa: CASSVAGTDSYEQYF

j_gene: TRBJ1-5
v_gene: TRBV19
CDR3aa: CATAGVTRPLNQPQHF

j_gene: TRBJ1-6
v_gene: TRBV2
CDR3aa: CASSVGEGGSPLHF

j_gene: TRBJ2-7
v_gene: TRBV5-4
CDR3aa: CASSLEARGGVYEQYF

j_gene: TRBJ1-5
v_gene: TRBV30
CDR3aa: CAWKGGGNQPQHF

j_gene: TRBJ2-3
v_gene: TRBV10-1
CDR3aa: CASSWTSGGADTQYF

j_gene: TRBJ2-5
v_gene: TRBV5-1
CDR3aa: CASSWRTGGTQETQYF

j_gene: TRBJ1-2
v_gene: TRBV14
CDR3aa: CASSRDRGLGGYTF

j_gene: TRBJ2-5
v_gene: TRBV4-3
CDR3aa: CASSPRQGKGETQYF

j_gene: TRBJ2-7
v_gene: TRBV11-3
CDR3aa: CASSPVWAPGGALYEQYF